These 6 T cell receptor beta chains originate from one sample sequenced in a study of cytomegalovirus exposure and HLA in healthy donors. The PCR used 60 Vbeta and 13 Jbeta primers. Profiling relied on immunoSEQ multiplex PCR, and the TCRdb table lists in-frame clones only, not all of them. The sample includes about 150,000 clones, about three quarters of them seen just once. Sequencing was done on a sample of PBMCs. Receptors originate from a male donor in good health and CMV-seronegative.

This chain connects TRBV27 to TRBJ2-7; 8 bases line up with TRBD2. CDR1 is MNHEY, CDR2 SMNVEV, per germline (reference sequence). The CDR3 spans 15 residues. Germline trimming cut 6 bases from V and 2 bases from J; bases unmatched to any gene: 9. In DNA form, the CDR3 reads TGTGCCAGCAGAGAACGACTAGCGACAACCTACGAGCAGTACTTC. Translated: CASRERLATTYEQYF.

This chain connects TRBV27 to TRBJ2-3; D is unresolved. Germline V gene sequence: CDR1 MNHEY, CDR2 SMNVEV (reference sequence). Between the trimmed V and J ends, which lost 3 bases and 9 bases, there was a span of 7 bases. The CDR3 length is 11 residues. In DNA form, the CDR3 reads TGTGCCAGCAGTTTCCCTCCGACGCAGTATTTT. Amino acids: CASSFPPTQYF.

The CDR3 nucleotides read TGCGCCAGCAGCCCGGGGACAGGGCAAGAGACCCAGTACTTC. Amino acid sequence: CASSPGTGQETQYF. The chain has TRBV4-3 and TRBJ2-5, with 9 bases aligning to TRBD1. Germline lookup yields CDR1 LGHNA and CDR2 YSLEER. J was trimmed by 2 bases and V by 4 bases; bases with no gene match: 2. The CDR3 sequence is 14 residues long.

The chain uses TRBV19 and TRBJ2-7, with a weak D call TRBD1 (5 bases). Per the germline V gene, CDR1 is LNHDA and CDR2 is SQIVND (reference sequence). V lost 3 bases to trimming and J lost 2 bases, with 8 bases between them. The CDR3 has 13 residues. The CDR3 loop reads CASSIDRAYEQYF. CDR3 nucleotide sequence: TGTGCCAGTAGTATCGACAGAGCCTACGAGCAGTACTTC.

The chain has TRBV5-4 and TRBJ2-5; maybe TRBD1 (6 bases). CDR3 length: 13 residues. Between the trimmed V and J ends, which lost 4 bases and 2 bases, there was a span of 9 bases. Germline CDR1 SGHNT, CDR2 YYREEE (reference sequence). CDR3 region: CASSRGQQETQYF. CDR3 nucleotides: TGTGCCAGCAGCAGAGGACAGCAAGAGACCCAGTACTTC.

The genes are TRBV19 and TRBJ2-7, with TRBD2 matching 11 bases. This CDR3 is 16 amino acids long. The junction had 7 bases not matched to a gene; V was cut back by 6 bases and J by 0 bases. The germline gives CDR1 LNHDA, CDR2 SQIVND (reference sequence). CDR3 DNA: TGTGCCAGTAGCCGGGGACTAGCGGCGAGCTCCTACGAGCAGTACTTC. As protein: CASSRGLAASSYEQYF.